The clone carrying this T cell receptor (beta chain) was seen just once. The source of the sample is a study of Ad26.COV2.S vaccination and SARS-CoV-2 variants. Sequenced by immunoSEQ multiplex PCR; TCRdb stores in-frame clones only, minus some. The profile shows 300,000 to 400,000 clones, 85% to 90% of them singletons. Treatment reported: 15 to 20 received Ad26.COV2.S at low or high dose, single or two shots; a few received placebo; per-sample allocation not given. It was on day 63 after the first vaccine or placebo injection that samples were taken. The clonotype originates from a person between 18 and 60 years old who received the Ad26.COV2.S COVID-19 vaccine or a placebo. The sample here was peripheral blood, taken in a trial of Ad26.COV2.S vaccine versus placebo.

Written as DNA, the CDR3 is TGTGCCAGCAGACATCGACAGGGACTTTGGAATGAGCAGTTCTTC. Translating gives CASRHRQGLWNEQFF. The chain uses TRBV6-5 and TRBJ2-1; D possibly corresponds to TRBD1 (7 bases). Germline V lookup: CDR1 MNHEY, CDR2 SVGAGI. This CDR3 has 15 amino acids. V was cut by 6 bases and J by 7 bases, with 19 bases left in between.